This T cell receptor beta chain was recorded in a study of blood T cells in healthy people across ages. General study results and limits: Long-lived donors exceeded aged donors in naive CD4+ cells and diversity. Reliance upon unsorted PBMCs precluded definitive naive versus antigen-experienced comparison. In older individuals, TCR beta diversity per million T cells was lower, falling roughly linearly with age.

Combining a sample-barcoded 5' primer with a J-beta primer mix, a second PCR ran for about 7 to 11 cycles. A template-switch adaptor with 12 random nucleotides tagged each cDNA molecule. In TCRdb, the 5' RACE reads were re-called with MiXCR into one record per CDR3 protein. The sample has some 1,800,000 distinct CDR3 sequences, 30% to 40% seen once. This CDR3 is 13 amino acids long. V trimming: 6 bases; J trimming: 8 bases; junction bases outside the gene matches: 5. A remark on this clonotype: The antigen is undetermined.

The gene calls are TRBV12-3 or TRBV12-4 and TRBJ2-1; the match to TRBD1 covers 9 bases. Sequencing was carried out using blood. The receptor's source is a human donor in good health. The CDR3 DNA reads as TGTGCCAGCAGGACGGACAGGGGCCATGAGCAGTTCTTC. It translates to CASRTDRGHEQFF.